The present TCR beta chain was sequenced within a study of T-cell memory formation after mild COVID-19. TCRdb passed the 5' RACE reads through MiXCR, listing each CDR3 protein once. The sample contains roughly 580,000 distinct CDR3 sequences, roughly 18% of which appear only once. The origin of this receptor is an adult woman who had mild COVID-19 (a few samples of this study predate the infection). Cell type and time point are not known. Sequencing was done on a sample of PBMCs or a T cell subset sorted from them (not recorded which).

CDR3 bases: TGTGCCAGCAGCGTAGAGCGGGGAGCCGCCGAGGAGCTGTTTTTT. Its protein is CASSVERGAAEELFF. The J gene is TRBJ2-2, the V gene TRBV9, with TRBD2 identical over 7 bases. Losses at the gene ends were 0 bases for V and 10 bases for J; bases not matched to a gene: 9. The CDR3 has 15 amino acids. Germline CDR1 SGDLS, CDR2 YYNGEE.